The 9 T cell receptor beta chains presented below share a single source sample, sequenced in a study of lymphopenia after photon versus proton radiotherapy. Libraries were prepared by immunoSEQ multiplex PCR; TCRdb keeps only in-frame clonotypes and omits some of them. Counted here are 7,000 to 9,000 clones, approximately 93% occurring once; the ten biggest clones make up roughly 1.6%. The sequencing here drew on peripheral blood, taken from a patient treated with photon-based radiotherapy. The receptors were gathered from a woman in her fifties or sixties with cholangiocarcinoma.

The chain joins TRBV5-1 to TRBJ2-2, with D possibly TRBD2 on 5 matching bases. The V end lost 1 base, the J end lost 3 bases, and 13 bases lay between the germline ends. Germline V lookup: CDR1 SGHRS, CDR2 YFSETQ. This CDR3 is 16 amino acids long. CDR3 loop: CASSLRWTVDTGELFF. CDR3 sequence (DNA): TGCGCCAGCAGCTTGCGTTGGACTGTGGACACCGGGGAGCTGTTTTTT.

The chain is built from TRBV7-2 and TRBJ2-1; TRBD2 is a possible D gene (6 bases). CDR3 length equals 12 residues. Germline V gene data show CDR1 as SGHTA and CDR2 as FQGNSA. Trimming stripped 5 bases from V and 9 bases from J, with 11 bases between. This chain's CDR3 is CASSLYGGEQFF. CDR3 coding DNA: TGTGCCAGCAGCCTATACGGGGGTGAGCAGTTCTTC.

The chain carries TRBV30 and TRBJ2-7; 9 positions match TRBD1. This CDR3 comprises 14 residues. The ends lost 5 bases at V and 2 bases at J; junction bases unmatched: 7. Germline V gene sequence: CDR1 GTSNPN, CDR2 SVGIG (reference sequence). The CDR3 loop reads CAWGLGTGTYEQYF. The DNA for the CDR3 is TGTGCCTGGGGGCTAGGGACAGGGACCTACGAGCAGTACTTC.

The V gene is TRBV4-1, the J gene TRBJ1-1; the D gene is possibly TRBD1 (6 bases). CDR1 is MGHRA, CDR2 YSYEKL, per germline. Trimming removed 4 bases from V and 1 base from J, with 19 bases in between. The CDR3 has 17 residues. The CDR3 DNA follows: TGCGCCAGCAGCCGGGGGGGCTTAATCGCCCCGAACACTGAAGCTTTCTTT. This sequence encodes CASSRGGLIAPNTEAFF.

The rearrangement uses TRBV18 and TRBJ1-1, with 8 bases identical to TRBD1. Germline lookup yields CDR1 KGHSH and CDR2 LQKENI. V was pared by 6 bases and J by 5 bases, with 8 bases of the junction left unmatched. CDR3 length equals 14 residues. CDR3 sequence reads: CASSPGGQDTEAFF. The CDR3 DNA reads TGTGCCAGCTCCCCAGGGGGCCAGGATACTGAAGCTTTCTTT.

The rearrangement uses TRBV18 and TRBJ1-1, with 7 bases identical to TRBD1. The CDR3 sequence is 14 residues long. Per the germline V gene, CDR1 is KGHSH and CDR2 is LQKENI. V gave up 3 bases and J gave up 4 bases; unmatched junction bases: 5. CDR3 protein: CASSPRGHPTEAFF. DNA of the CDR3: TGTGCCAGCTCACCGAGGGGGCACCCCACTGAAGCTTTCTTT. Full variable domain (missing parts from reference TRBV18 and TRBJ1-1): NAGVMQNPRHLVRRRGQEARLRCSPMKGHSHVYWYRQLPEEGLKFMVYLQKENIIDESGMPKERFSAEFPKEGPSILRIQQVVRGDSAAYFCASSPRGHPTEAFFGQGTRLTVV.

This clone was observed a single time. This chain uses TRBV30 with TRBJ1-2, with D possibly being TRBD1 (5 bases). Germline assignment: CDR1 GTSNPN and CDR2 SVGIG (reference sequence). Trimming pared 2 bases from V and 2 bases from J, leaving 9 bases between. The CDR3 is 13 residues long. In DNA, the CDR3 is TGTGCCTGGAGTACCAACAGGAACTATGGCTACACCTTC. Protein: CAWSTNRNYGYTF. Full variable domain (rest looked up from reference TRBV30 and TRBJ1-2): SQTIHQWPATLVQPVGSPLSLECTVEGTSNPNLYWYRQAAGRGLQLLFYSVGIGQISSEVPQNLSASRPQDRQFILSSKKLLLSDSGFYLCAWSTNRNYGYTFGSGTRLTVV.

The rearrangement joins TRBV9 to TRBJ1-1, with D hard to call. The CDR3 sequence is 13 residues long. The germline V and J ends were trimmed by 4 bases and 2 bases, with 9 bases remaining between them. Germline CDR1 SGDLS, CDR2 YYNGEE. The CDR3 reads CASSPHLNTEAFF. CDR3 coding DNA: TGTGCCAGCAGCCCTCACCTCAACACTGAAGCTTTCTTT.

The chain carries TRBV7-2 and TRBJ2-1, with a tentative D call TRBD2 (7 bases). V was shortened by 2 bases and J by 8 bases, with 16 bases between the two germline ends. This CDR3 comprises 15 residues. Germline CDR1 reads SGHTA; CDR2 reads FQGNSA. The CDR3 reads CASSLSGGRPDEQFF. CDR3 in DNA: TGTGCCAGCAGCTTATCCGGGGGGCGCCCGGATGAGCAGTTCTTC.